This T cell receptor (beta chain) was recorded in a study of cytomegalovirus exposure and HLA in healthy donors. Note on this clone: As yet, its antigen is unknown.

Primers: 60 Vbeta forward and 13 Jbeta reverse. Using immunoSEQ multiplex PCR, the repertoire was profiled, and TCRdb retains in-frame clones only, with some absent. The sample lists 150,000 to 200,000 clones; approximately 78% were seen once. This CDR3 has 15 amino acids. After removal of 4 bases from V and 2 bases from J, the junction contained 7 bases not matched to a gene. Germline-derived CDR1 and CDR2 are SGHTA and FQGNSA. Points from the study as a whole: An ancestry cluster, one associated with Asian ancestry, reportedly showed fewer N-insertions than the approximately 650-donor mean in a later analysis.

The origin of this receptor is a woman aged 18-30 years in good health and CMV-seronegative. The chain combines TRBV7-2 with TRBJ2-5; 7 nucleotides match TRBD2. Specimen: PBMCs. CDR3 bases: TGTGCCAGCAGCTCCTACCTAGCGGTACAAGAGACCCAGTACTTC. This codes for CASSSYLAVQETQYF.